The 11 T cell receptor beta chains in this list originate from one sample, sequenced in a study of T cells after yellow fever vaccination. In TCRdb, the 5' RACE reads were re-called with MiXCR into one record per CDR3 protein. The sample consists of a few hundred thousand distinct CDR3 sequences, around 4.4% of them appearing once. The sequencing used PBMCs, collected 15 days after the yellow fever booster vaccination. The receptors were gathered from a man aged 18 to 35 who received the YFV17D yellow fever vaccine.

This clonotype was seen only a few times. The chain joins TRBV7-9 to TRBJ2-7; D possibly uses TRBD1 or TRBD2 (7 bases each). The V end was cut by 5 bases, the J end by 4 bases, with 21 bases between. Per germline, CDR1 SEHNR and CDR2 FQNEAQ (reference sequence). This CDR3 spans 16 amino acids. This CDR3 is CASSPQGGTVVYEQYF. Here the CDR3 DNA reads TGTGCCAGCAGCCCCCAGGGGGGGACAGTCGTTTACGAGCAGTACTTC.

This clonotype appeared a few times. The rearrangement joins TRBV12-3 or TRBV12-4 to TRBJ2-5; 7 bases are shared with TRBD2. The junction had 4 bases not matched to a gene; V was cut back by 6 bases and J by 3 bases. This CDR3 has 13 residues. CDR3 DNA sequence: TGTGCCAGCAGGACGAGCGGGGAAGAGACCCAGTACTTC. Protein: CASRTSGEETQYF.

This clonotype has only a few counts. The J gene is TRBJ2-1, the V gene TRBV11-2; D unclear. Trimming removed 0 bases from V and 9 bases from J, with 15 bases in between. Germline CDR1 reads SGHAT; CDR2 reads FQNNGV. This CDR3 contains 15 residues. CDR3 sequence: CASSLDLNVAGEQFF. The DNA for the CDR3 is TGTGCCAGCAGCTTAGATCTAAATGTGGCCGGTGAGCAGTTCTTC.

In this sample, this clonotype turned up many times. V usage is TRBV5-4 and J usage is TRBJ1-6, with TRBD1 as a possible D gene (6 bases). CDR1 is SGHNT, CDR2 YYREEE, per germline (reference sequence). The CDR3 sequence is 15 residues long. V was cut by 0 bases and J by 8 bases, with 12 bases left in between. This CDR3 is CASSLEGGGYSPLHF. The CDR3 nucleotides are TGTGCCAGCAGCTTGGAAGGGGGTGGATATTCACCCCTCCACTTT. The entire variable domain, with the rest obtained from reference TRBV5-4 and TRBJ1-6, is as follows: ETGVTQSPTHLIKTRGQQVTLRCSSQSGHNTVSWYQQALGQGPQFIFQYYREEENGRGNFPPRFSGLQFPNYSSELNVNALELDDSALYLCASSLEGGGYSPLHFGNGTRLTVT.

This clonotype has just a few counts. The rearrangement uses TRBV24-1 and TRBJ2-1; tentative D call: TRBD2 (6 bases). V was shortened by 3 bases and J by 0 bases, with 11 bases between the two germline ends. This CDR3 has 16 amino acids. In germline, CDR1 is KGHDR, CDR2 SFDVKD. The CDR3 DNA reads TGTGCCACCAGTGATCGGCGGGGTAGCTCCTACAATGAGCAGTTCTTC. Its protein is CATSDRRGSSYNEQFF.

This clonotype has at least ten counts. The CDR3, as DNA: TGCAGTGCTAGGGAGTTTGATGAAAAACTGTTTTTT. Its protein is CSAREFDEKLFF. The V call is TRBV20-1, the J call TRBJ1-4; unclear D gene. CDR3 size: 12 residues. The ends were cut back, 3 bases at V and 6 bases at J, with 8 bases in the middle. CDR1 and CDR2 from the germline V gene are DFQATT and SNEGSKA (reference sequence).

This clonotype was counted between two and nine times. The V gene is TRBV4-2, the J gene TRBJ2-3; 10 positions agree with TRBD2. There are 15 residues in the CDR3. V lost 0 bases to trimming and J lost 5 bases; unmatched junction nucleotides: 2. Germline V gene data show CDR1 as LGHNA and CDR2 as YNFKEQ. The CDR3 reads CASSQEAGGGDTQYF. CDR3 DNA sequence: TGTGCCAGCAGCCAAGAAGCGGGGGGGGGAGATACGCAGTATTTT.

In this sample, this clonotype turned up a few times. This chain links TRBV20-1 with TRBJ2-3; 7 bases agree with TRBD2. This CDR3 has 16 amino acids. Germline CDR1 is DFQATT and CDR2 is SNEGSKA (reference sequence). Germline trimming cut 0 bases from V and 7 bases from J; bases unmatched to any gene: 13. DNA for the CDR3: TGCAGTGCTAGAGATTTGGGACTACTCCTAGGCTATACGCAGTATTTT. This sequence encodes CSARDLGLLLGYTQYF.

The rearrangement uses TRBV12-3 or TRBV12-4 and TRBJ2-2; TRBD2 agrees at 7 bases. CDR3 length: 15 residues. J was trimmed by 7 bases and V by 10 bases; bases with no gene match: 15. In nucleotides, the CDR3 is TGTGCCATCAGGCAGAGCGGGACTCCCTTCGGGGAGCTGTTTTTT. Protein: CAIRQSGTPFGELFF.

This clonotype was counted a few times. The V call is TRBV20-1, the J call TRBJ2-1, with 8 bases fitting TRBD2. Germline V lookup: CDR1 DFQATT, CDR2 SNEGSKA (reference sequence). The CDR3 covers 14 residues. V lost 6 bases to trimming and J lost 6 bases; unmatched junction nucleotides: 10. Here the CDR3 reads CSAVRGGSVNEQFF. CDR3 nucleotide sequence: TGCAGTGCCGTCCGGGGGGGATCCGTCAATGAGCAGTTCTTC.

This clonotype was observed at least ten times. The chain carries TRBV5-1 and TRBJ1-4; 11 bases match TRBD1. The CDR3 sequence is 16 residues long. The J segment lost 4 bases and the V segment lost 4 bases, leaving 6 bases of the junction unmatched. In germline, CDR1 is SGHRS, CDR2 YFSETQ. Written as DNA, the CDR3 is TGCGCCAGCAGCCGCGCCGGGACAGGGGGTAATGAAAAACTGTTTTTT. Translated, it gives CASSRAGTGGNEKLFF.